This TCR beta chain was sequenced in a study of neurological immune-mediated disorders. The study, taken as a whole, reports: In HTLV-1-associated myelopathy, TCR clonal expansion was greatest, whereas multiple sclerosis had the least, falling below healthy controls.

In its sample, this clonotype was seen many times. Its antigen is currently unknown. Looked up from germline, CDR1 is SQVTM and CDR2 is ANQGSEA. Trimming at V came to 4 bases and at J to 3 bases, leaving 2 bases not matched to a gene. The CDR3 runs to 13 residues. Synthesis of cDNA used 5'RACE (with 10-nucleotide random UMIs). TCRdb ran MiXCR on the 5' RACE reads and lists one entry per CDR3 protein. This table has about 79,000 distinct CDR3 sequences, about 14% appearing once. The chain employs TRBV29-1 and TRBJ2-5, with 10 bases that match TRBD2. The source is a woman in her 50s in good health. The specimen was PBMCs. CDR3 sequence: CSVVGTSEETQYF. CDR3 sequence (DNA): TGCAGCGTTGTTGGGACTAGCGAAGAGACCCAGTACTTC.